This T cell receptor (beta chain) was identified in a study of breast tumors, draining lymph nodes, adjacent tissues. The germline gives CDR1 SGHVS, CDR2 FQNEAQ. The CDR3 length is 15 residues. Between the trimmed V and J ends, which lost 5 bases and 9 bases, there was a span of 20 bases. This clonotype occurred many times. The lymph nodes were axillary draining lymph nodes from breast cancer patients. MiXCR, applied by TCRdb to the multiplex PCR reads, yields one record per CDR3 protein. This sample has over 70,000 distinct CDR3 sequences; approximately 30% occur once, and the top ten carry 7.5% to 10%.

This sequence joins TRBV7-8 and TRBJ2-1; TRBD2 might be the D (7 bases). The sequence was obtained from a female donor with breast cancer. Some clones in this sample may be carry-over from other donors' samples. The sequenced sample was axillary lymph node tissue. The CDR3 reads CASSLRGLARAEQFF. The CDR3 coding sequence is TGTGCCAGCAGCCTGCGGGGGCTAGCGCGCGCTGAGCAGTTCTTC.